The entry below gives a single TCR beta chain sequence along with its context. The clone's antigen remains unknown. Per-base qualities were not stored, and no clone one base away is much larger. The cohort was made up of approximately 670 healthy bone marrow donors. At the time of sampling, all cohort members were nominally healthy, though unrecorded immune exposures were likely present. The donor was CMV seropositive and belonged to the group of some 290 seropositive cohort members. Each donor provided a peripheral blood sample, and peripheral blood mononuclear cells were used for TCR beta sequencing. The Qiagen DNeasy Blood Extraction Kit was used to extract genomic DNA from the blood cell samples. This entry comes from a study of cytomegalovirus exposure and HLA in healthy donors (dated by TCRdb to the late 2010s). For the study in its entirety: An earlier analysis of approximately 640 of the donors reported 250 to 300 Gb of sequence data and some 120 million unique TCR beta sequences from 150 million to 200 million T cells. A later analysis re-analyzed previously published TCR beta repertoires from roughly 630 donors and added high-resolution HLA genotyping to study TCR occurrence patterns. Donor age, sex, ethnicity and CMV serostatus were compiled alongside the repertoire data. High-throughput TCR immunosequencing, statistical association of individual TCRs with disease status, and machine learning were combined to predict cytomegalovirus infection status. Of the 398 genotyped donors, around 81% fell in the genetic ancestry cluster associated with self-reported Caucasian donors. The study profiled the T cell repertoires of under 850 subjects by immunosequencing and related them to cytomegalovirus serostatus. In the later analysis, no new phenotypic data were used to find candidate immune exposures; instead, reliance was placed on TCR beta sequences and their occurrence across donors. Because of strong linkage in the cohort, roughly five DR-DQ haplotypes were treated as single units for association and clustering. Among 300 to 500 genotyped donors of the cohort, an average of approximately 220,000 unique TCR beta nucleotide sequences was sequenced per donor, of which about 19% were non-productive. In a later genetic analysis, genome-wide SNP genotypes for 398 of the 666 donors were used, and that subset was treated as a discovery cohort. To decide whether each TCR beta V gene segment behaved as functional or pseudogenic, an earlier analysis of approximately 620 of the donors relied on high-throughput TCR beta sequencing. Besides the first cohort of hundreds of subjects, a separate validation cohort made up of roughly 120 different subjects was used. Typing coverage varied by locus: roughly 629-640 donors for A, B, C, DRB1 and DQB1; around 560 for DQA1; more than 600 for DPA1; about 450 for DPB1. The study aimed to test whether signatures of past pathogen exposure could be identified by cataloging public T cell receptors. HLA typing covered class I and class II loci at four-digit resolution. An early release covering some 640 HLA-typed donors comprised 250 to 350 gigabases of sequencing data and around 80 million unique TCR sequences. Every discovery cohort repertoire had been produced on one sequencing platform. Summary of the overall study and its limitations: Correlated functional status among segregating V segments might be attributable to linkage disequilibrium, but an unknown experimental factor could not be ruled out. This cohort had only TCR beta chains sequenced, and the lack of alpha or paired-chain data limited which features could be detected. In vitro tests confirmed that three of the cytomegalovirus-associated TCR beta chains recognize cytomegalovirus antigens. A later analysis found that TCR association rates varied across HLA loci, with DRB1 alleles showing the most associated TCRs and HLA-C alleles the fewest. Broadly in line with IMGT annotations, most TCR beta V segments showed up in productive rearrangements about 87% or about 30% of the time in an earlier analysis of roughly 590 of the donors. At a false discovery rate of 0.05, a later analysis linked some 18,000 TCR beta sequences to specific HLA alleles. In a later analysis, most CMV-associated TCR beta chains were found to appear HLA-restricted, with HLA associations seemingly driven largely by CMV exposure. Most TCR sequences were seen in very few donors, while some public TCRs were found in many individuals. Because HLA typing was unavailable for some donors at each locus, only the typed subset was used in association tests. Roughly uniform sequencing depth across donors was assumed in presence/absence analyses, although this assumption may not hold. CMV serostatus was the only immune exposure information available for the cohort. Several of the top co-occurrence clusters appeared to be linked to parvovirus B19, influenza, CMV and Epstein-Barr virus, according to a later analysis. A further reported finding was that TCR beta sequences accurately predicted the HLA-A and HLA-B alleles for most subjects in the first cohort. V-gene and J-gene trimming of TCR beta chains was associated with a missense DCLRE1C variant in a later genetic analysis, and the association was replicated in an independent cohort. When HLA alleles, especially DR and DQ, strongly co-occurred, TCR associations were difficult to assign to individual alleles. Roughly 17 rarely observed V segments, including chromosome 9 orphons, were excluded from the earlier analysis of a few hundred of the donors because counts were too low. Compared with the roughly 600-donor mean, donors in an Asian-associated ancestry cluster had fewer N-insertions in productive TCRs, according to a later genetic analysis. In the study, some 160 TCR beta chains were listed as associated with cytomegalovirus. Cytomegalovirus status was reported to be diagnosed by the classifier with high specificity and sensitivity in both the original and validation cohorts. Some IMGT-functional V segments, including TRBV6-2 and TRBV6-3, could not be told apart with the 87-base-pair reads, so those segments were excluded. In a later analysis, HLA-associated TCR beta chains showed more clonal expansion and lower generation probabilities than non-associated chains that were equally common. A cluster of highly shared sequence variants was judged likely to be a technical artifact of the sequencing pipeline. It was suggested by the authors that the approach could potentially be generalized to other disease states and immunological phenotypes.

The method behind the library was the immunoSEQ multiplex PCR assay. For the multiplex PCR, a mixture combining 60 forward primers for TCR Vbeta segments and 13 reverse primers for TCR Jbeta segments was used. The CDR3 region of rearranged TCR beta genes was amplified from genomic DNA by a multiplex PCR assay. On the Illumina HiSeq System, the amplified TCR beta libraries were sequenced as 87-base-pair reads. Per the authors' processing: A later analysis counted 65 million to 90 million unique TCR beta chains across the 650 to 800 repertoires, and approximately 11 million of these chains were shared by at least two donors. Raw reads were error-corrected and collapsed into unique sequences with a nearest-neighbor algorithm that merged closely related sequences to remove PCR and sequencing errors. V, D and J gene segments were assigned by aligning CDR3 sequences to IMGT reference sequences. Each retained sequence needed at least a six-nucleotide match to both a V gene segment and a J gene segment. Rearrangements were classified as productive when the CDR3 lacked stop codons and remained in frame with V and J, and all other rearrangements were classified as non-productive. CDR3 was defined by IMGT convention, running from the second conserved V-encoded cysteine to the conserved J-encoded phenylalanine. In an earlier analysis of around 540 of the donors, sequences lacking an unambiguous match to a single V gene segment were excluded. In an earlier analysis of 587 of the donors, V segments were called functional above 56.7% productive rearrangements and were called segregating when the between-donor standard deviation exceeded 5%. To diagnose cytomegalovirus status from the catalog of TCR beta chain sequences, a statistical classification framework was built. V and J gene assignment, in a later analysis, came from comparing TCR nucleotide sequences with IMGT/GENE-DB human TR gene sequences. Using the TCRdist pipeline, a later analysis assigned CDR3 sequences along with most-parsimonious VDJ recombination scenarios. In a later analysis, each TCR beta chain was defined by its CDR3 amino acid sequence together with its V-gene family, and reads lacking a unique V-gene family were excluded. In a later analysis, 500 to 700 highly shared, low-generation-probability nucleotide sequences were removed to address suspected cross-contamination and a sequencing artifact. A later analysis calculated a clonal expansion index for each public chain from normalized within-repertoire ranks of inferred template counts. A later analysis computed generation probabilities with a VDJ recombination model fitted to out-of-frame rearrangements, and checked the results against IGoR. Hypergeometric tests were used in a later analysis to score TCR-TCR, TCR-HLA and TCR-CMV co-occurrence, with a repertoire-size bias correction applied to the TCR pairs. In a later analysis, false discovery rates were estimated by permuting HLA or CMV assignments 20 times. In a later analysis, co-occurring TCRs were grouped using DBSCAN, with TCRdist sequence similarity added in when clustering inside HLA-allele-positive subsets. Repertoires with fewer than 30,000 or more than 120,000 public chains, plus five repertoires with anomalous nucleotide sharing, were excluded from co-occurrence clustering. Here the immuneACCESS table is served through TCRdb, limited to in-frame sequences with V and J called. Missing clones are a known gap in these copies; in checked studies unresolved V genes cover under half, and the rest lacks a known reason. V, J and clone size are taken as reported in that table, and D and trimming were inferred from the DNA itself. The sample has tens of thousands of clones on record, about three quarters of them singletons. 4.4% of the sample belongs to the ten largest clones.

V is trimmed back by 4 bases and J by 6 bases, and the junction contains 6 bases that no gene match accounts for. Inclusive of the bounding cysteine and phenylalanine, the CDR3 is 15 residues long. Just CDR3 DNA is preserved here, 45 bases in frame from base 1. CDR1 and CDR2 are drawn from the germline V gene: SGDLS, YYNGEE. The sample taken for sequencing was PBMCs. The chain is assembled from TRBV9 and TRBJ2-7; 14 junctional bases match TRBD2. This clonotype was sampled from a male donor in good health and CMV-seropositive. The CDR3 protein: CASSLTGLAGAEQYF. The DNA reads as follows: TGTGCCAGCAGCCTAACGGGACTAGCGGGAGCCGAGCAGTACTTC.